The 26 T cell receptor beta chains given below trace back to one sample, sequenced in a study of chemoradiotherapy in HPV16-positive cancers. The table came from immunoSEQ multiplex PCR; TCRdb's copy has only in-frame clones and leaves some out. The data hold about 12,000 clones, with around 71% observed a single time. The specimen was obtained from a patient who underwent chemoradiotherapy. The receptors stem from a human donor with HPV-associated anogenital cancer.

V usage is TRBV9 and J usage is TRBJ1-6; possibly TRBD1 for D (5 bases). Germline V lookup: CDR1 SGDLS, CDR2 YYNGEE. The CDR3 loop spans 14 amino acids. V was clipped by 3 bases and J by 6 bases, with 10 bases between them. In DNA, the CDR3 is TGTGCCAGCAGCGCCCAGGGTGGTAATTCACCCCTCCACTTT. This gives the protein CASSAQGGNSPLHF.

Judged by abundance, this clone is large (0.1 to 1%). DNA for the CDR3: TGTGCCAGCAGCCCCCGGGGGACTGAAGCTTTCTTT. Its translation: CASSPRGTEAFF. This chain connects TRBV21-1 to TRBJ1-1. TRBV21-1 is a listed pseudogene. This CDR3 spans 12 amino acids.

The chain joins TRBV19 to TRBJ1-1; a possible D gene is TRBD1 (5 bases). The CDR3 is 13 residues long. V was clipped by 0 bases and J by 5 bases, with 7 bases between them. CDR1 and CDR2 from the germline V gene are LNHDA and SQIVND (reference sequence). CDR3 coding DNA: TGTGCCAGTAGTATAGATCGGGGGACTGAAGCTTTCTTT. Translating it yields CASSIDRGTEAFF.

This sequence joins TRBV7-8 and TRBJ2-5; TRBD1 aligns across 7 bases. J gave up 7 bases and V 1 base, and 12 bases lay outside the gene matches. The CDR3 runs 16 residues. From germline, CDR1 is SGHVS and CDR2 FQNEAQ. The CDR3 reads CASSLDLGQARGTQYF. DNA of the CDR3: TGTGCCAGCAGCTTAGACCTCGGACAGGCAAGAGGGACCCAGTACTTC.

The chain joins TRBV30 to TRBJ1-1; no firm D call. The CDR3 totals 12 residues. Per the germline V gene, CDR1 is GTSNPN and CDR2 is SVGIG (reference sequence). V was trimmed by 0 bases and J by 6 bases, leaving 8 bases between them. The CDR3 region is CAWSVHLAEAFF. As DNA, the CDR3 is TGTGCCTGGAGTGTACATCTGGCTGAAGCTTTCTTT.

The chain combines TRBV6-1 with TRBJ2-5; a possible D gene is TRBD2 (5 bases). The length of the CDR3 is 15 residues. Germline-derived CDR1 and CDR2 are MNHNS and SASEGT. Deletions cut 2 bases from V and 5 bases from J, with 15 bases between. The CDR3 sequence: CASSESIGGRETQYF. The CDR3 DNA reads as TGTGCCAGCAGTGAAAGTATTGGAGGACGGGAGACCCAGTACTTC.

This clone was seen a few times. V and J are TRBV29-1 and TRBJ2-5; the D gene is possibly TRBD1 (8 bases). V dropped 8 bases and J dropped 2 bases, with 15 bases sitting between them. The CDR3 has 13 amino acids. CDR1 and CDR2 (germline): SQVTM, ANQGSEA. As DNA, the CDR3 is TGCAGCCAAGGACAGGGAGGGCAAGAGACCCAGTACTTC. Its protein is CSQGQGGQETQYF.

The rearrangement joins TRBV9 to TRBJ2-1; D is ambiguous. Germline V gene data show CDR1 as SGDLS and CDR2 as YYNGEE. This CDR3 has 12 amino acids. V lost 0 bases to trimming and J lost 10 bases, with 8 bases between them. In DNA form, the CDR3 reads TGTGCCAGCAGCGTAGGATTGCGCGAGCAGTTCTTC. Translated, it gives CASSVGLREQFF.

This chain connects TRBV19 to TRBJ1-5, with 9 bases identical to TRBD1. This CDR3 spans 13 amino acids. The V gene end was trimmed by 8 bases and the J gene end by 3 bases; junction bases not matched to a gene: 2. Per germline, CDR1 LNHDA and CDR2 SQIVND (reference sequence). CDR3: CASGQGPNQPQHF. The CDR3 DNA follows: TGTGCCAGTGGACAGGGGCCCAATCAGCCCCAGCATTTT.

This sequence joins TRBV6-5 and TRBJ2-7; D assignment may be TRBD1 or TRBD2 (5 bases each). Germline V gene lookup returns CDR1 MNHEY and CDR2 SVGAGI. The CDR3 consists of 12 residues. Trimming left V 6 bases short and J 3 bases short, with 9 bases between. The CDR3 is CASRRDGYEQYF. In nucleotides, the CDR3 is TGTGCCAGCAGAAGGGACGGCTACGAGCAGTACTTC.

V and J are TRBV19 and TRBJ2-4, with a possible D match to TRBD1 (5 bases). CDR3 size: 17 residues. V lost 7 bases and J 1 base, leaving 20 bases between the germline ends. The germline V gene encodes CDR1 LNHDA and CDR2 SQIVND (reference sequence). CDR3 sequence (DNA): TGTGCCAGTACAAATCGAACAGGCTTTGCGGCCAAAAACATTCAGTACTTC. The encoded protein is CASTNRTGFAAKNIQYF.

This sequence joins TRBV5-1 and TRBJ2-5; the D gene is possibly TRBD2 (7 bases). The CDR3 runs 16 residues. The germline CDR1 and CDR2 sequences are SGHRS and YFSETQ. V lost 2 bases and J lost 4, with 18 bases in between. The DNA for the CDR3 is TGCGCCAGCAGCTTTCAAGGCGGGGGCCGGAGAGAGACCCAGTACTTC. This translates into CASSFQGGGRRETQYF.

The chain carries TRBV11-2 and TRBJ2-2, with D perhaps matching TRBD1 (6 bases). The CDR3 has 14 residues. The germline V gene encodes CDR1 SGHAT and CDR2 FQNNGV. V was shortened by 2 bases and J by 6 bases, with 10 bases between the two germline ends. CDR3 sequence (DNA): TGTGCCAGCAGCTTACAGGGGTGGTCCGGGGAGCTGTTTTTT. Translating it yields CASSLQGWSGELFF.

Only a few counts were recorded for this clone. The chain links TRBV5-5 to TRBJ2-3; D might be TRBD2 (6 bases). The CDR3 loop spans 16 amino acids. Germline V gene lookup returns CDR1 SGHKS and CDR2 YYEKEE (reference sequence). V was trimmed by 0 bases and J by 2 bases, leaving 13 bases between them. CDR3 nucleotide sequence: TGTGCCAGCAGCTTGGTACGCGGGACCCCCACAGATACGCAGTATTTT. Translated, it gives CASSLVRGTPTDTQYF.

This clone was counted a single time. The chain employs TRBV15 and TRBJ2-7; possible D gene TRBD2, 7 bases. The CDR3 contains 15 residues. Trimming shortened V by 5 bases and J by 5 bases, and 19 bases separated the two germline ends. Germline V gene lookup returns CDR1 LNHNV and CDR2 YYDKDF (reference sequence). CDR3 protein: CATSAGGAGSNEQYF. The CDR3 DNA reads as TGTGCCACCAGCGCTGGGGGGGCAGGGAGCAACGAGCAGTACTTC.

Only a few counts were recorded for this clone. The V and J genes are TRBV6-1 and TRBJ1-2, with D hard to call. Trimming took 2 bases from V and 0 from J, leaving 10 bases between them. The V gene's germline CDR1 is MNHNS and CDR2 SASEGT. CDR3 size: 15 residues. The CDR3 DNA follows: TGTGCCAGCAGTGAACTTACCGGCCCTAACTATGGCTACACCTTC. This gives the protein CASSELTGPNYGYTF.

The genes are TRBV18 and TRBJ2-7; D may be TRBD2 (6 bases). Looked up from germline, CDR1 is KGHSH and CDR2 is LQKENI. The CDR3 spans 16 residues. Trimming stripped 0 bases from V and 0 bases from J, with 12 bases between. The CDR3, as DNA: TGTGCCAGCTCACCACCGGGGACTCCGAGCTCCTACGAGCAGTACTTC. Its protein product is CASSPPGTPSSYEQYF.

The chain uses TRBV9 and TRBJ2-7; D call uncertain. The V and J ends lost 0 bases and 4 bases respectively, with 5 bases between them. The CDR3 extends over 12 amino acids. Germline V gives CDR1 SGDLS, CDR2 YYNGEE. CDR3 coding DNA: TGTGCCAGCAGCGTAGACGGGTACGAGCAGTACTTC. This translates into CASSVDGYEQYF.

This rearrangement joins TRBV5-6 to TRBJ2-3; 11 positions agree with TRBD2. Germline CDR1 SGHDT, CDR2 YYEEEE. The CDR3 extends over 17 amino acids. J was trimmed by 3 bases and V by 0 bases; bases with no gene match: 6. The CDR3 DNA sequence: TGTGCCAGCAGCTTGGGCTCACTAGCGGGGGTTACAGATACGCAGTATTTT. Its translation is CASSLGSLAGVTDTQYF. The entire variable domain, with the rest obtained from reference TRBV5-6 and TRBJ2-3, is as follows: DAGVTQSPTHLIKTRGQQVTLRCSPKSGHDTVSWYQQALGQGPQFIFQYYEEEERQRGNFPDRFSGHQFPNYSSELNVNALLLGDSALYLCASSLGSLAGVTDTQYFGPGTRLTVL.

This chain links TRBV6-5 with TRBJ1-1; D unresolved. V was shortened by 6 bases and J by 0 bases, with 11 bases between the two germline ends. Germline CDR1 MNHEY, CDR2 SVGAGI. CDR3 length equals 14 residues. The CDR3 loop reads CASRPAAMNTEAFF. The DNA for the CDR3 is TGTGCCAGCAGACCGGCAGCCATGAACACTGAAGCTTTCTTT.

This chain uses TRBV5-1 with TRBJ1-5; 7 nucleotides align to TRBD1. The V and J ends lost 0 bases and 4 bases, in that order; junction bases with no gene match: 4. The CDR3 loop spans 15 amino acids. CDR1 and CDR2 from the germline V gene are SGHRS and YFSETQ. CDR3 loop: CASSLGAGGNQPQHF. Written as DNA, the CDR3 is TGCGCCAGCAGCTTGGGGGCAGGGGGAAATCAGCCCCAGCATTTT.

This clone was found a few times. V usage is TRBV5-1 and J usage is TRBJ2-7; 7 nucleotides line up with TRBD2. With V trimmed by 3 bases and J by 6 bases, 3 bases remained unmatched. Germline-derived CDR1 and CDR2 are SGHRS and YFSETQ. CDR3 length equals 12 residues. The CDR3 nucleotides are TGCGCCAGCAGCTGGAGCGGGGCCGAGCAGTACTTC. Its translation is CASSWSGAEQYF.

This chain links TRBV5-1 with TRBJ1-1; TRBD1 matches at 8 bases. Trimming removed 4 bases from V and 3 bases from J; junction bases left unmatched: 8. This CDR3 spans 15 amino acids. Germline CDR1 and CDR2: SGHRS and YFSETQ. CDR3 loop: CASSLRTGWDTEAFF. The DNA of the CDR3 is TGCGCCAGCAGCCTACGGACAGGGTGGGACACTGAAGCTTTCTTT.

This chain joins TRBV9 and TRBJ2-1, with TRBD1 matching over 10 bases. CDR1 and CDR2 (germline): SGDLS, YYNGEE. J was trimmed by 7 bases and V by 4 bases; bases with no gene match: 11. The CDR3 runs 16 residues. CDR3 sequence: CASSPPRQGAKNEQFF. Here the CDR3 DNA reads TGTGCCAGCAGCCCCCCCCGACAGGGGGCGAAAAATGAGCAGTTCTTC.

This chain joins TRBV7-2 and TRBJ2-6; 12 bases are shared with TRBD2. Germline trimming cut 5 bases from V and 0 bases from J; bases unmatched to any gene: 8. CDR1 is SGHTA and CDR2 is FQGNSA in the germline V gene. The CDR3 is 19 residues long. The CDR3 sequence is CASSMRTSGTRSGANVLTF. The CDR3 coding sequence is TGTGCCAGCAGCATGCGGACTAGCGGGACGCGCTCTGGGGCCAACGTCCTGACTTTC.

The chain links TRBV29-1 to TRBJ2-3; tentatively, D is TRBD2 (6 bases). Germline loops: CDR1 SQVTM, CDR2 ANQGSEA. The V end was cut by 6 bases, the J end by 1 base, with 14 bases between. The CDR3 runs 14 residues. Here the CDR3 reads CSVVRDFRTDTQYF. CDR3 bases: TGCAGCGTCGTCCGGGACTTCCGCACAGATACGCAGTATTTT.